This T cell receptor (beta chain) was sequenced during a study of Ad26.COV2.S vaccination and SARS-CoV-2 variants. As to treatment: over 15 received Ad26.COV2.S at low or high dose, single or two shots; 5 received placebo; per-sample allocation not given. Material that was analyzed had been drawn on day 63 after the first vaccine or placebo injection. Measured with immunoSEQ multiplex PCR; TCRdb has only the in-frame clones, and not every one. The sample carries about 440,000 clones, 80% to 95% recorded once. The receptor's source is a person aged 18-60 years who received the Ad26.COV2.S COVID-19 vaccine or a placebo. Sequenced here: peripheral blood, sampled in a trial of Ad26.COV2.S vaccine versus placebo.

The CDR3 spells CASSPGTGGSSYEQYF. Here the CDR3 DNA reads TGTGCCAGCAGCCCAGGGACAGGGGGGAGCTCCTACGAGCAGTACTTC. The chain recombines TRBV27 with TRBJ2-7; 11 positions match TRBD1. V lost 6 bases to trimming and J lost 0 bases; unmatched junction nucleotides: 7. CDR1 is MNHEY, CDR2 SMNVEV, per germline (reference sequence). CDR3 length equals 16 residues.